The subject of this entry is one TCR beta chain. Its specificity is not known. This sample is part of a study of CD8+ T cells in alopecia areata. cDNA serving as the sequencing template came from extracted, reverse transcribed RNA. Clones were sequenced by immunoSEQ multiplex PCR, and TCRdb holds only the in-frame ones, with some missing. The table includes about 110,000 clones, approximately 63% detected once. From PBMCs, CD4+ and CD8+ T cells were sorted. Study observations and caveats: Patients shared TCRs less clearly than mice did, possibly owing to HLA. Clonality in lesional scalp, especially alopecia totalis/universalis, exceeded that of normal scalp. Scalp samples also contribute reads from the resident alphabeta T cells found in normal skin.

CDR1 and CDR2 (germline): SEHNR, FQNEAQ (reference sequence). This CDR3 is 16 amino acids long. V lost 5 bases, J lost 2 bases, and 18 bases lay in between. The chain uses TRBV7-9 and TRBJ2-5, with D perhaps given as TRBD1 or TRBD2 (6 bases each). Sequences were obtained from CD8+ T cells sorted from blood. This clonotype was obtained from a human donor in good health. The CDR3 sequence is CASSQDGGGGQETQYF. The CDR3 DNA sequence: TGTGCCAGCAGCCAAGACGGGGGCGGAGGTCAAGAGACCCAGTACTTC.